One and the same sample provided the 20 T cell receptor beta chains below, sequenced in a study of blood T cell repertoires in COVID-19. Assay: immunoSEQ multiplex PCR; the TCRdb copy retains only in-frame clones and omits some. The sample shows around 220,000 clones, around nine tenths of them seen only once. Specimen: PBMCs or T cells enriched from blood (not recorded which). Receptor source: a woman between 50 and 59 years old with acute COVID-19.

The chain is built from TRBV2 and TRBJ1-1; 7 nucleotides agree with TRBD1. From germline, CDR1 is SNHLY and CDR2 FYNNEI. Germline trimming cut 6 bases from V and 1 base from J; bases unmatched to any gene: 8. There are 15 residues in the CDR3. Written as DNA, the CDR3 is TGTGCCAGCAGCCTACAGGGGAGGCGGAACACTGAAGCTTTCTTT. It yields the protein CASSLQGRRNTEAFF.

This chain's CDR3 is CATSETRGRQPQHF. The CDR3 DNA sequence: TGTGCCACCAGCGAAACTAGGGGGCGTCAGCCCCAGCATTTT. V usage is TRBV15 and J usage is TRBJ1-5, with TRBD1 matching 7 bases. In germline, CDR1 is LNHNV, CDR2 YYDKDF (reference sequence). J was trimmed by 6 bases and V by 5 bases; bases with no gene match: 7. The CDR3 is made up of 14 amino acids.

V gene TRBV5-6 combines with J gene TRBJ2-1; 12 bases align to TRBD2. The CDR3 has 16 residues. The germline CDR1 and CDR2 sequences are SGHDT and YYEEEE. V lost 4 bases, J lost 2 bases, and 4 bases stayed unmatched. The CDR3 sequence is CASSVRLAGAYNEQFF. In DNA, the CDR3 is TGTGCCAGCAGCGTGAGACTAGCGGGAGCCTACAATGAGCAGTTCTTC.

The rearrangement uses TRBV6-5 and TRBJ1-5; the D is unclear. Germline V gene sequence: CDR1 MNHEY, CDR2 SVGAGI. This CDR3 has 15 residues. Trimming stripped 4 bases from V and 4 bases from J, with 14 bases between. In nucleotides, the CDR3 is TGTGCCAGCAGTTCCCCGGGAGGGAATAATCAGCCCCAGCATTTT. Amino acid sequence: CASSSPGGNNQPQHF.

The chain is built from TRBV15 and TRBJ1-5; 7 positions agree with TRBD1. This CDR3 has 14 residues. CDR1 is LNHNV, CDR2 YYDKDF, per germline (reference sequence). V lost 3 bases and J lost 3; bases outside the gene matches: 2. The CDR3 region has the DNA TGTGCCACCAGCAGGGACAGGAACAATCAGCCCCAGCATTTT. Protein sequence: CATSRDRNNQPQHF.

This sequence joins TRBV7-9 and TRBJ2-3; tentative D call: TRBD1 (5 bases). The CDR3 is made up of 15 amino acids. Germline-derived CDR1 and CDR2 are SEHNR and FQNEAQ (reference sequence). V was trimmed by 11 bases and J by 2 bases, leaving 20 bases between them. The CDR3 loop is CAAAVGPGITDTQYF. The CDR3 bases are TGTGCCGCAGCCGTGGGGCCAGGGATCACAGATACGCAGTATTTT.

This clone occurred once. The chain joins TRBV18 to TRBJ2-5; 7 bases map to TRBD1. The germline V gene has CDR1 KGHSH and CDR2 LQKENI. V lost 1 base to trimming and J lost 1 base; unmatched junction nucleotides: 3. The CDR3 is 15 amino acids. CDR3 amino acids: CASSPQSGGQETQYF. The CDR3 DNA reads TGTGCCAGCTCACCACAGTCAGGGGGCCAAGAGACCCAGTACTTC.

The sample holds one count of this clone. This specimen includes other DNA sequences encoding the same CDR3. This chain uses TRBV18 with TRBJ2-7; possibly TRBD1 for D (5 bases). The germline V gene encodes CDR1 KGHSH and CDR2 LQKENI. The CDR3 is 11 residues long. The V end was cut by 2 bases, the J end by 7 bases, with 6 bases between. This CDR3 is CASSPTGEQYF. The DNA of the CDR3 is TGTGCCAGCTCACCAACAGGTGAGCAGTACTTC.

This sequence joins TRBV12-3 or TRBV12-4 and TRBJ1-3; D is possibly TRBD1 (5 bases). The length of the CDR3 is 11 residues. V lost 2 bases, J lost 15 bases, and 11 bases lay in between. CDR3 nucleotides: TGTGCCAGCAGTTTAAGGGGAATGCCATATTTT. As protein: CASSLRGMPYF.

J is TRBJ1-5 and V is TRBV21-1. TRBV21-1 is a known pseudogene. The CDR3 length is 17 residues. This CDR3 reads CASSTSSFSRGYQPQHF. The CDR3 DNA is TGTGCCAGCAGCACGTCGTCCTTTTCGCGGGGATATCAGCCCCAGCATTTT.

The chain has TRBV2 and TRBJ1-2, with TRBD1 identical over 9 bases. Germline V gene sequence: CDR1 SNHLY, CDR2 FYNNEI. This CDR3 is 14 amino acids long. V shed 7 bases and J 2 bases; nucleotides not matched to a gene: 5. CDR3 bases: TGTGCCAGCACCCCGGACAGGGGAAACTATGGCTACACCTTC. Translated: CASTPDRGNYGYTF.

The genes are TRBV7-6 and TRBJ1-2; tentative D call: TRBD1 (5 bases). Trimming left V 4 bases short and J 4 bases short, with 31 bases between. CDR1 SGHVS and CDR2 FNYEAQ come from the germline V gene. This CDR3 contains 20 residues. CDR3 residues: CASSSKPRGRHGGPVYGYTF. CDR3 nucleotides: TGTGCCAGCAGCTCTAAGCCACGCGGCCGACACGGGGGACCTGTCTATGGCTACACCTTC.

The V gene is TRBV6-2 or TRBV6-3, the J gene TRBJ1-2; a weak D match, TRBD1 (5 bases). The CDR3 loop spans 14 amino acids. V was clipped by 2 bases and J by 4 bases, with 11 bases between them. Germline CDR1 and CDR2: MNHEY and SVGEGT. The CDR3 DNA reads TGTGCCAGCAGTTACAGGGGCCAAGGCTATGGCTACACCTTC. Its protein product is CASSYRGQGYGYTF.

This chain links TRBV28 with TRBJ2-4; 7 nucleotides match TRBD2. Germline V gives CDR1 MDHEN, CDR2 SYDVKM. The V gene end was trimmed by 7 bases and the J gene end by 0 bases; junction bases not matched to a gene: 9. The CDR3 is 16 amino acids. The CDR3, as DNA: TGTGCCAGCACCGGCGGGGGACTCTTAGCCAAAAACATTCAGTACTTC. It codes for CASTGGGLLAKNIQYF.

The chain uses TRBV28 and TRBJ1-2; D may be TRBD1 (5 bases). V gave up 8 bases and J gave up 4 bases, with 14 bases separating them. This CDR3 is 13 amino acids long. Germline values: CDR1 MDHEN, CDR2 SYDVKM. The CDR3 loop is CASYGGAGYGYTF. The CDR3 bases are TGTGCCAGCTACGGTGGGGCCGGCTATGGCTACACCTTC.

This chain connects TRBV28 to TRBJ2-7, with D possibly being TRBD1 (6 bases). Trimming cost V 7 bases and J 3 bases, with 16 bases left between them. Per the germline V gene, CDR1 is MDHEN and CDR2 is SYDVKM. The CDR3 has 14 amino acids. CDR3 sequence: CASKRADRNYEQYF. CDR3 in DNA: TGTGCCAGCAAGCGTGCGGACAGAAACTACGAGCAGTACTTC.

Here the CDR3 reads CASSTGTRYEQYF. The CDR3 bases are TGTGCCAGTAGTACCGGGACAAGATACGAGCAGTACTTC. V usage is TRBV19 and J usage is TRBJ2-7, with D maybe TRBD1 (6 bases). V lost 4 bases and J lost 4, with 11 bases in between. Germline CDR1 is LNHDA and CDR2 is SQIVND (reference sequence). This CDR3 is built from 13 residues. Based on the CDR3 plus reference TRBV19 and TRBJ2-7, the full variable domain is DGGITQSPKYLFRKEGQNVTLSCEQNLNHDAMYWYRQDPGQGLRLIYYSQIVNDFQKGDIAEGYSVSREKKESFPLTVTSAQKNPTAFYLCASSTGTRYEQYFGPGTRLTVT.

The V gene is TRBV2, the J gene TRBJ2-3; 9 bases agree with TRBD2. This CDR3 spans 14 amino acids. Trimming cost V 6 bases and J 3 bases; bases outside gene matches: 4. The germline gives CDR1 SNHLY, CDR2 FYNNEI. The chain's CDR3 is CASRPGLATDTQYF. The DNA of the CDR3 is TGTGCCAGCAGACCGGGACTAGCAACAGATACGCAGTATTTT.

V gene TRBV9 combines with J gene TRBJ2-5, with TRBD2 identical over 11 bases. The CDR3 length is 16 residues. The germline CDR1 and CDR2 sequences are SGDLS and YYNGEE. The junction had 3 bases not matched to a gene; V was cut back by 0 bases and J by 2 bases. This CDR3 is CASSVGTSGLQETQYF. CDR3 coding DNA: TGTGCCAGCAGCGTAGGGACTAGCGGGCTGCAAGAGACCCAGTACTTC.

The V gene is TRBV7-7, the J gene TRBJ2-3; 9 bases are a match to TRBD1. The CDR3 spans 15 residues. V lost 3 bases, J lost 6 bases, and 7 bases stayed unmatched. Germline values: CDR1 SSHAT, CDR2 FNYEAQ (reference sequence). In nucleotides, the CDR3 is TGTGCCAGCAGCTTGGGCCTGACAGGGGGGGATACGCAGTATTTT. Translation gives CASSLGLTGGDTQYF.